These 9 T cell receptor beta chains came from one sample sequenced in a study of T cell repertoires in cytomegalovirus infection. Using its own MiXCR run on the reads, TCRdb lists one record per CDR3 protein. Among roughly 230,000 distinct CDR3 sequences listed, more than 15% were seen once. The source material was CD8+ T cells from PBMCs. These receptors were taken from a human donor in good health (CMV status not recorded). Some clones in this sample may be carry-over from other donors' samples.

In its sample, this clonotype was seen a few times. The chain links TRBV20-1 to TRBJ1-4; D call uncertain. The V gene lost 0 bases and the J gene lost 4 bases, with 9 bases spanning the gap. CDR1 is DFQATT, CDR2 SNEGSKA, per germline (reference sequence). This CDR3 comprises 14 residues. The CDR3, as DNA: TGCAGTGCTAGAGATCTGGCCGGTAATGAAAAACTGTTTTTT. It encodes CSARDLAGNEKLFF.

The chain has TRBV6-1 and TRBJ2-7; either TRBD1 or TRBD2 may supply D (5 bases each). Trimming shortened V by 3 bases and J by 0 bases, and 12 bases separated the two germline ends. The CDR3 has 15 residues. Germline CDR1 is MNHNS and CDR2 is SASEGT. CDR3 loop: CASSDPGTSSYEQYF. The CDR3 nucleotides read TGTGCCAGCAGTGACCCTGGGACCAGCTCCTACGAGCAGTACTTC.

This clonotype was detected many times. The rearrangement links TRBV11-2 to TRBJ2-7; TRBD1 matches at 10 bases. The CDR3 has 14 amino acids. The V gene end was trimmed by 5 bases and the J gene end by 4 bases; junction bases not matched to a gene: 5. Germline V lookup: CDR1 SGHAT, CDR2 FQNNGV. The CDR3, as DNA: TGTGCCAGCAGCCCGGGACAGGGGATTTACGAGCAGTACTTC. Translated: CASSPGQGIYEQYF.

This clonotype was counted a few times. The V call is TRBV5-1, the J call TRBJ1-2; D possibly corresponds to TRBD1 (5 bases). With 4 bases removed from V and 4 bases from J, the gap between germline ends came to 14 bases. The CDR3 spans 14 residues. CDR1 is SGHRS and CDR2 is YFSETQ in the germline V gene. The CDR3 reads CASSPAWGSYGYTF. The CDR3 DNA sequence: TGCGCCAGCAGCCCTGCATGGGGCTCCTATGGCTACACCTTC.

Many counts were recorded for this clonotype. This chain links TRBV28 with TRBJ2-7; 10 bases fit TRBD1. CDR3 size: 13 residues. Per the germline V gene, CDR1 is MDHEN and CDR2 is SYDVKM. The junction had 3 bases not matched to a gene; V was cut back by 6 bases and J by 4 bases. The CDR3 loop is CASSRDRGYEQYF. CDR3 sequence (DNA): TGTGCCAGCAGCCGGGACAGGGGATACGAGCAGTACTTC.

This clonotype was detected only a few times. The chain uses TRBV9 and TRBJ2-7; 13 bases are shared with TRBD2. Germline assignment: CDR1 SGDLS and CDR2 YYNGEE. After removal of 0 bases from V and 6 bases from J, the junction contained 6 bases not matched to a gene. CDR3 length: 16 residues. CDR3 region: CASSVESLAGGPEQYF. CDR3 bases: TGTGCCAGCAGCGTAGAGTCACTAGCGGGGGGGCCCGAGCAGTACTTC.

This clonotype was observed a few times. This chain links TRBV28 with TRBJ2-2; 7 nucleotides match TRBD1. Germline V lookup: CDR1 MDHEN, CDR2 SYDVKM. The ends lost 2 bases at V and 3 bases at J; junction bases unmatched: 6. The CDR3 contains 16 residues. The CDR3 reads CASSLKTGSDTGELFF. In DNA, the CDR3 is TGTGCCAGCAGTTTAAAGACAGGGTCGGACACCGGGGAGCTGTTTTTT.

This clonotype was picked up many times. Compared with germline, one end of the junction differs, possibly owing to a read error. The chain has TRBV6-1 and TRBJ1-6; no clear D. From germline, CDR1 is MNHNS and CDR2 SASEGT. This CDR3 has 15 amino acids. The CDR3 DNA is TGTGCCAGCACTGAACGGACGCCCTATAATTCACCCCTCCACTTT. It codes for CASTERTPYNSPLHF.

The CDR3 protein is CASSFRVQGSSGANVLTF. The CDR3 DNA reads as TGTGCCAGCAGCTTTCGGGTCCAGGGAAGCTCTGGGGCCAACGTCCTGACTTTC. This rearrangement joins TRBV13 to TRBJ2-6; possibly TRBD1 for D (5 bases). Germline CDR1 and CDR2: PRHDT and FYEKMQ (reference sequence). Trimming removed 3 bases at V and 0 bases at J, with 15 bases between. The CDR3 totals 18 residues.